This T cell receptor (beta chain) was captured in a study of blood T cell repertoires in COVID-19. Study overall: T cells, B-cell-depleted T cells, or PBMCs provided the cDNA or gDNA that served as material.

Membership in each cohort depended on participant-reported clinical history. Produced via immunoSEQ multiplex PCR; TCRdb's table is partial and in-frame only. The top ten hold 1.5% to 2% of the sample, which has roughly 400,000 clones, roughly nine tenths seen once. The CDR3 spans 15 residues. The junction had 7 bases not matched to a gene; V was cut back by 0 bases and J by 5 bases. Germline V gene lookup returns CDR1 SGDLS and CDR2 YYNGEE. Sequences were obtained from PBMCs or T cells enriched from blood (not recorded which). This chain uses TRBV9 with TRBJ1-2, with 7 nucleotides matching TRBD1. The sequence derives from a woman in her 30s who had recovered from COVID-19. The CDR3 is CASSVGSGGLYGYTF. In DNA form, the CDR3 reads TGTGCCAGCAGCGTAGGGTCAGGGGGTTTGTATGGCTACACCTTC.